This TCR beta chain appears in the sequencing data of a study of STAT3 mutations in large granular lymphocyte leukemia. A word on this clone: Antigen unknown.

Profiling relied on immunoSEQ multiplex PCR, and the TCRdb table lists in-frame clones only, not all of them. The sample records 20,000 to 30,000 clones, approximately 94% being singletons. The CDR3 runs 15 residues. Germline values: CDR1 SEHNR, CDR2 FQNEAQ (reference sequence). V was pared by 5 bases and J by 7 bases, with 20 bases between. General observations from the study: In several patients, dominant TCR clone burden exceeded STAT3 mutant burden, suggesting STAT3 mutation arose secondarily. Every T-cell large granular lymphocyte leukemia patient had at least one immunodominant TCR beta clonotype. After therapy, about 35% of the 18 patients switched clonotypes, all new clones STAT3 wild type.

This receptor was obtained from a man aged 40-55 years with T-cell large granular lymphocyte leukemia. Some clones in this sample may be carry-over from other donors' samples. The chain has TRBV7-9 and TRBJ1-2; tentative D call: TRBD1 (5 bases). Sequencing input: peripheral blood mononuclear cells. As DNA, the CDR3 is TGTGCCAGCAGCCGAGACGGGGGGACGCCAGGTGGCTACACCTTC. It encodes CASSRDGGTPGGYTF. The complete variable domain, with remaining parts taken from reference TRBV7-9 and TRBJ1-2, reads DTGVSQNPRHKITKRGQNVTFRCDPISEHNRLYWYRQTLGQGPEFLTYFQNEAQLEKSRLLSDRFSAERPKGSFSTLEIQRTEQGDSAMYLCASSRDGGTPGGYTFGSGTRLTVV.